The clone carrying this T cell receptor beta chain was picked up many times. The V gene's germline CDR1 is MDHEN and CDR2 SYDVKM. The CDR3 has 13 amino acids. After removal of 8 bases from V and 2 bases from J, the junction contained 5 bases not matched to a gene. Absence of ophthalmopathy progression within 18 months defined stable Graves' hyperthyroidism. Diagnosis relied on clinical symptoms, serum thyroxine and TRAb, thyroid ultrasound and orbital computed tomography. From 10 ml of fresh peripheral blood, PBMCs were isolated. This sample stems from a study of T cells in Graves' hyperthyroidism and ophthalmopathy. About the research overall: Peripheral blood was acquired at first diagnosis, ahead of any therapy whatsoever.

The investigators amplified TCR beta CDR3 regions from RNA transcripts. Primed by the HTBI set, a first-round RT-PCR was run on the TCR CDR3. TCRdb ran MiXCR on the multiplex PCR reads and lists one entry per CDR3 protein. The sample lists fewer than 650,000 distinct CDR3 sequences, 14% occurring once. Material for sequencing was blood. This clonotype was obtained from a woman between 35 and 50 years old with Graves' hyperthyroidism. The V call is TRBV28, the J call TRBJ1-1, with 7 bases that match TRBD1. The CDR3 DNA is TGTGCCAGCCTCGGACAGGATAACACTGAAGCTTTCTTT. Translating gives CASLGQDNTEAFF.